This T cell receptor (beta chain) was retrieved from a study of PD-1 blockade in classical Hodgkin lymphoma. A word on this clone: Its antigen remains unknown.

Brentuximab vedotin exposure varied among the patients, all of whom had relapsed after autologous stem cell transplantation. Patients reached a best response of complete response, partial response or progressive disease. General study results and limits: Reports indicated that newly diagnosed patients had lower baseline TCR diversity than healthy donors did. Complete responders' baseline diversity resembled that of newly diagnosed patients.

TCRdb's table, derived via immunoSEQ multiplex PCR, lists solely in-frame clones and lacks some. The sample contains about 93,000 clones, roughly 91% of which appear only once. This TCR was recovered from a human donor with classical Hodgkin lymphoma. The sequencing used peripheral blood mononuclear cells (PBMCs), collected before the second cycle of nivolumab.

The CDR3 sequence is CASSVDAGSDGLFF. The CDR3 nucleotides read TGTGCCAGCAGCGTAGACGCAGGGTCGGACGGACTGTTTTTT. The chain is built from TRBV9 and TRBJ1-4; weak D call: TRBD1 (5 bases). The CDR3 has 14 residues. Germline V gene lookup returns CDR1 SGDLS and CDR2 YYNGEE. The V end was cut by 0 bases, the J end by 13 bases, with 16 bases between. The variable domain in full, with the rest retrieved from reference TRBV9 and TRBJ1-4, is DSGVTQTPKHLITATGQRVTLRCSPRSGDLSVYWYQQSLDQGLQFLIQYYNGEERAKGNILERFSAQQFPDLHSELNLSSLELGDSALYFCASSVDAGSDGLFFGSGTQLSVL.